These 14 T cell receptor beta chains were sequenced from one sample in a study of cytomegalovirus exposure and HLA in healthy donors (dated by TCRdb to about 2017). Library generation was performed with the immunoSEQ multiplex PCR assay. For the multiplex PCR, a mixture combining 60 forward primers for TCR Vbeta segments and 13 reverse primers for TCR Jbeta segments was used. The clones in this table, taken by TCRdb from immuneACCESS, are in-frame only. Not every clone is retained; where verified, under half of the shortfall comes from an unresolved V gene, and the cause of the rest is unknown. In all, the sample holds 100,000 to 150,000 clones, and about 78% of those were seen once. The ten largest account for about 3% of the sample. The sequenced sample was PBMCs. The receptors were gathered from a human donor in good health.

The genes are TRBV27 and TRBJ1-6, with 7 bases matching TRBD1. The junction had 14 bases not matched to a gene; V was cut back by 5 bases and J by 10 bases. The CDR3 loop spans 16 amino acids. Germline-derived CDR1 and CDR2 are MNHEY and SMNVEV (reference sequence). The CDR3 reads CASSPLARGRASPLHF. As DNA, the CDR3 is TGTGCCAGCAGTCCCCTAGCGAGGGGGCGCGCCTCACCCCTCCACTTT.

The rearrangement links TRBV7-2 to TRBJ1-1; 9 bases are shared with TRBD1. The J segment lost 5 bases and the V segment lost 5 bases, leaving 6 bases of the junction unmatched. The CDR3 loop spans 14 amino acids. Germline CDR1 and CDR2: SGHTA and FQGNSA. Here the CDR3 reads CASSQGTGWTEAFF. CDR3 nucleotide sequence: TGTGCCAGCAGCCAAGGGACAGGGTGGACTGAAGCTTTCTTT.

In DNA form, the CDR3 reads TGTGCCAGCTCACGGCTAGCGGGAGGCCGGTCAGATACGCAGTATTTT. It is translated as CASSRLAGGRSDTQYF. The V and J genes are TRBV18 and TRBJ2-3, with TRBD2 identical over 11 bases. V lost 4 bases, J lost 4 bases, and 7 bases stayed unmatched. Looked up from germline, CDR1 is KGHSH and CDR2 is LQKENI. This CDR3 is built from 16 residues.

This clone is a singleton in its sample. This chain joins TRBV9 and TRBJ2-1, with D perhaps TRBD1 (5 bases). Germline CDR1 reads SGDLS; CDR2 reads YYNGEE. The V and J ends lost 0 bases and 6 bases respectively, with 7 bases between them. This CDR3 comprises 13 residues. The CDR3 loop is CASSVDRGNEQFF. The CDR3 nucleotides read TGTGCCAGCAGCGTAGATAGGGGCAATGAGCAGTTCTTC.

This chain connects TRBV9 to TRBJ1-3; 8 bases match TRBD1. Germline assignment: CDR1 SGDLS and CDR2 YYNGEE. The CDR3 consists of 15 residues. Trimming removed 3 bases from V and 4 bases from J; junction bases left unmatched: 6. The CDR3 reads CASSARGLGGNTIYF. For the CDR3, the DNA is TGTGCCAGCAGCGCCAGGGGGCTGGGGGGAAACACCATATATTTT.

This chain links TRBV30 with TRBJ2-3, with 16 bases fitting TRBD2. The V gene's germline CDR1 is GTSNPN and CDR2 SVGIG (reference sequence). J was trimmed by 0 bases and V by 0 bases; bases with no gene match: 12. This CDR3 is built from 21 residues. CDR3 sequence: CAWSVLIIGTSGGESTDTQYF. CDR3 nucleotide sequence: TGTGCCTGGAGTGTATTAATTATAGGGACTAGCGGGGGGGAGAGCACAGATACGCAGTATTTT.

This clone has more than one count but fewer than ten. The V call is TRBV10-2, the J call TRBJ2-7; TRBD2 is a possible D gene (6 bases). The CDR3 has 14 residues. V lost 4 bases to trimming and J lost 3 bases, with 13 bases between them. Germline CDR1 reads WSHSY; CDR2 reads SAAADI. CDR3 in DNA: TGCGCCAGCAGTGTGGAGGGTCTCCGCTACGAGCAGTACTTC. Protein sequence: CASSVEGLRYEQYF.

This sequence joins TRBV7-9 and TRBJ1-2, with D possibly TRBD1 on 6 matching bases. V was shortened by 2 bases and J by 5 bases, with 15 bases between the two germline ends. This CDR3 is built from 15 residues. Germline V gives CDR1 SEHNR, CDR2 FQNEAQ (reference sequence). The CDR3 DNA is TGTGCCAGCAGCTTATCGAGCGGGACACATTATGGCTACACCTTC. It translates to CASSLSSGTHYGYTF.

The chain recombines TRBV28 with TRBJ1-6; 9 bases fit TRBD1. Germline values: CDR1 MDHEN, CDR2 SYDVKM. This CDR3 comprises 14 residues. V gave up 7 bases and J gave up 6 bases; unmatched junction bases: 4. CDR3 sequence reads: CASTTGGFNSPLHF. The CDR3 DNA reads as TGTGCCAGCACAACAGGGGGCTTTAATTCACCCCTCCACTTT.

The V and J genes are TRBV9 and TRBJ2-1; TRBD2 aligns across 8 bases. The germline CDR1 and CDR2 sequences are SGDLS and YYNGEE. Germline trimming cut 1 base from V and 4 bases from J; bases unmatched to any gene: 10. This CDR3 contains 17 residues. The CDR3 reads CASSVQSGRGSYNEQFF. The CDR3 DNA reads as TGTGCCAGCAGCGTACAAAGCGGGAGAGGGTCTTACAATGAGCAGTTCTTC.

This rearrangement joins TRBV6-6 to TRBJ2-7; 8 positions agree with TRBD1. The CDR3 covers 14 residues. CDR1 is MNHNY, CDR2 SVGAGI, per germline (reference sequence). Trimming cost V 7 bases and J 4 bases; bases outside gene matches: 9. Here the CDR3 DNA reads TGTGCCAGCACCGAAGGACAGGGCGAGTACGAGCAGTACTTC. Its translation is CASTEGQGEYEQYF.

The chain combines TRBV11-1 with TRBJ1-1; 8 bases are shared with TRBD1. The CDR3 runs to 14 residues. The V segment lost 5 bases and the J segment 1 base; nucleotides outside the gene matches: 3. Germline values: CDR1 SGHAT, CDR2 FQDESV (reference sequence). The CDR3 protein is CASSKQGGNTEAFF. In nucleotides, the CDR3 is TGTGCCAGCAGCAAACAGGGGGGGAACACTGAAGCTTTCTTT.

CDR3 amino acids: CASSPLGGYEQYF. In nucleotides, the CDR3 is TGTGCCAGCAGTCCTCTTGGAGGGTACGAGCAGTACTTC. This chain links TRBV28 with TRBJ2-7; tentative D call: TRBD2 (6 bases). CDR1 and CDR2 (germline): MDHEN, SYDVKM. V was shortened by 5 bases and J by 4 bases, with 12 bases between the two germline ends. The CDR3 extends over 13 amino acids.

V and J are TRBV5-1 and TRBJ2-2, with a tentative D call TRBD1 (5 bases). The CDR3 spans 15 residues. V lost 9 bases and J lost 0, with 15 bases in between. CDR1 and CDR2 from the germline V gene are SGHRS and YFSETQ. DNA of the CDR3: TGCGCCACCTCCGAGACAGCCTCGAACACCGGGGAGCTGTTTTTT. Its protein product is CATSETASNTGELFF. The whole variable domain, filled in from reference TRBV5-1 and TRBJ2-2, reads KAGVTQTPRYLIKTRGQQVTLSCSPISGHRSVSWYQQTPGQGLQFLFEYFSETQRNKGNFPGRFSGRQFSNSRSEMNVSTLELGDSALYLCATSETASNTGELFFGEGSRLTVL.